This T cell receptor beta chain was found in a study of blood T cell repertoires in COVID-19. Study-wide context: T cells, B-cell-depleted T cells, or PBMCs supplied cDNA or gDNA.

In the source study's methods: It was from reference gene primer amplification that nucleated cell counts were estimated. Here immunoSEQ multiplex PCR was the method, and the copy in TCRdb shows in-frame clones only, minus some. V and J calls and clone size are as listed in that table; D and trimming were resolved from the DNA. Here the sample spans about 210,000 clones, about 90% being singletons. V was cut by 5 bases and J by 2 bases, with 13 bases left in between. This CDR3 contains 14 residues. Germline V gives CDR1 MNHEY, CDR2 SVGAGI. The J gene is TRBJ2-7, the V gene TRBV6-5; TRBD2 might be the D (6 bases). This TCR was sampled from a young man with acute or convalescent COVID-19. The sample comprised peripheral blood. CDR3 sequence (DNA): TGTGCCAGCAGTCGTGGAGGGGTCGCCTACGAGCAGTACTTC. Its protein product is CASSRGGVAYEQYF.